The following is a T cell receptor (beta chain) sequence with its context. Reverse transcription of roughly 0.45 to 1 ug RNA used random hexamers. TCRdb re-analysed the immunoSEQ multiplex PCR reads in MiXCR, keeping a single row per CDR3 protein. The sample gives 150,000 or so distinct CDR3 sequences, just under 95% of which show up once; more than 0.14% is in the top ten. These data are taken from a study of CD8 T cells in Susac syndrome. The CDR3 sequence is 17 residues long. Per the germline V gene, CDR1 is KGHSH and CDR2 is LQKENI. The ends lost 1 base at V and 0 bases at J; junction bases unmatched: 7.

This rearrangement joins TRBV18 to TRBJ2-3; 7 positions match TRBD2. The specimen sequenced was CD4+ T cells from PBMCs. The sequence came from a human donor with Susac syndrome. The DNA for the CDR3 is TGTGCCAGCTCACCACGCCCTAGCGGTCTCAGCACAGATACGCAGTATTTT. Residues: CASSPRPSGLSTDTQYF.